The 7 T cell receptor beta chains below all came from one sample that was sequenced in a study of CD8+ T cells in alopecia areata. Documented treatment: oral pan-JAK inhibitor, 5-10 mg twice daily. cDNA serving as the sequencing template came from extracted, reverse transcribed RNA. Clones were read by immunoSEQ multiplex PCR, and TCRdb kept only the in-frame ones, dropping some. The sample consists of approximately 210,000 clones, over 60% of them appearing once. The specimen comprised CD4+ T cells sorted from blood, sampled at approximately week 42, from a patient treated with tofacitinib. These receptors originate from a human donor with alopecia areata.

This clone was detected only a few times. The CDR3 bases are TGTGCCTGGAGTGTACAGTCAGGGGCTGAAGCTTTCTTT. It translates to CAWSVQSGAEAFF. The chain recombines TRBV30 with TRBJ1-1; D perhaps matches TRBD1 (6 bases). V lost 0 bases and J lost 6, with 11 bases in between. This CDR3 region has 13 residues. CDR1 and CDR2 from the germline V gene are GTSNPN and SVGIG (reference sequence).

The V and J genes are TRBV6-1 and TRBJ1-4; possibly TRBD1 for D (5 bases). The CDR3 covers 16 residues. Trimming stripped 2 bases from V and 3 bases from J, with 13 bases between. Germline assignment: CDR1 MNHNS and CDR2 SASEGT. CDR3 in amino acids: CASSEIMGRANEKLFF. The CDR3 DNA is TGTGCCAGCAGTGAAATCATGGGCAGGGCTAATGAAAAACTGTTTTTT.

The chain combines TRBV6-5 with TRBJ1-5; no clear D. The CDR3 is 14 amino acids. Germline CDR1 and CDR2: MNHEY and SVGAGI. V lost 5 bases and J 5 bases, leaving 13 bases between the germline ends. The CDR3 loop reads CASSDDGIYQPQHF. CDR3 sequence (DNA): TGTGCCAGCAGTGATGACGGGATCTATCAGCCCCAGCATTTT.

This clone was observed once. V gene TRBV2 combines with J gene TRBJ1-5; 7 nucleotides agree with TRBD1. V shed 6 bases and J 1 base; nucleotides not matched to a gene: 6. This CDR3 contains 15 residues. Per the germline V gene, CDR1 is SNHLY and CDR2 is FYNNEI. The DNA for the CDR3 is TGTGCCAGCAGCGTCGGACAGGCCAGCAATCAGCCCCAGCATTTT. This translates into CASSVGQASNQPQHF.

The chain couples TRBV29-1 to TRBJ1-2; unclear D gene. Germline V gives CDR1 SQVTM, CDR2 ANQGSEA. V lost 4 bases, J lost 5 bases, and 11 bases lay in between. This CDR3 comprises 12 residues. CDR3 nucleotides: TGCAGCGTTGGTAGGGCGGGATATGGCTACACCTTC. Protein sequence: CSVGRAGYGYTF.

V and J are TRBV29-1 and TRBJ1-2; maybe TRBD1 (5 bases). The CDR3 spans 14 residues. CDR1 SQVTM and CDR2 ANQGSEA come from the germline V gene. Trimming pared 4 bases from V and 2 bases from J, leaving 14 bases between. CDR3 sequence (DNA): TGCAGCGTTGGAGGGTCCAGGGAGAACTATGGCTACACCTTC. This sequence encodes CSVGGSRENYGYTF.

V gene TRBV10-2 combines with J gene TRBJ2-1, with a weak D call TRBD1 (5 bases). V was trimmed by 3 bases and J by 4 bases, leaving 16 bases between them. Germline V lookup: CDR1 WSHSY, CDR2 SAAADI. The CDR3 has 16 amino acids. The CDR3 DNA follows: TGCGCCAGCAGTGACCGAACAGGCAGAAATTACAATGAGCAGTTCTTC. Protein product: CASSDRTGRNYNEQFF.